Below, 17 T cell receptor beta chains from the same sample are listed, as sequenced in a study of T cell repertoires in cytomegalovirus infection. TCRdb fed the reads into MiXCR, producing one record per CDR3 protein. Here the sample spans some 800,000 distinct CDR3 sequences, about 33% being singletons. Which antigens these TCRs recognize remains unknown. The material sequenced was cultured CD8+ T cells from PBMCs, taken from culture after CMV antigen stimulation. Source of these receptors: a human donor in good health (CMV status not recorded). Some clones in this sample may be carry-over from other donors' samples.

This clonotype was observed a few times. The V call is TRBV7-3, the J call TRBJ2-5, with 11 bases lining up with TRBD2. The CDR3 is 16 amino acids. Trimming cost V 1 base and J 4 bases; bases outside gene matches: 5. Germline V gives CDR1 SGHTA, CDR2 FQGTGA. The CDR3 is CASSLNPGLAVETQYF. The CDR3 coding sequence is TGTGCCAGCAGCTTAAACCCGGGACTAGCGGTAGAGACCCAGTACTTC.

This clonotype was observed at least ten times. V and J are TRBV7-2 and TRBJ2-7, with 9 positions matching TRBD2. Trimming removed 5 bases from V and 2 bases from J; junction bases left unmatched: 7. This CDR3 is 15 amino acids long. The V gene's germline CDR1 is SGHTA and CDR2 FQGNSA. The DNA for the CDR3 is TGTGCCAGCAGCCTAGGAGCGGGGGGCACCTACGAGCAGTACTTC. The encoded protein is CASSLGAGGTYEQYF.

The chain uses TRBV9 and TRBJ2-2; 12 bases line up with TRBD2. CDR1 is SGDLS and CDR2 is YYNGEE in the germline V gene. The CDR3 length is 17 residues. V shed 4 bases, J shed 1 base, and the junction held 5 bases outside the gene matches. Written as DNA, the CDR3 is TGTGCCAGCAGCACCCGGACTAGCGGGGTGAACACCGGGGAGCTGTTTTTT. Translated: CASSTRTSGVNTGELFF.

The chain uses TRBV7-9 and TRBJ1-2; D is possibly TRBD1 (5 bases). Trimming took off 11 bases at V and 0 bases at J, with 16 bases between the two ends. This CDR3 is built from 14 residues. The germline CDR1 and CDR2 sequences are SEHNR and FQNEAQ (reference sequence). The CDR3 reads CAVVSGRANYGYTF. In DNA, the CDR3 is TGTGCCGTAGTAAGTGGCAGGGCTAACTATGGCTACACCTTC.

The V and J genes are TRBV6-6 and TRBJ1-4; D call uncertain. Germline CDR1 reads MNHNY; CDR2 reads SVGAGI (reference sequence). The CDR3 contains 16 residues. Between the trimmed V and J ends, which lost 2 bases and 7 bases, there was a span of 17 bases. CDR3 residues: CASSYEVGLSGEKLFF. CDR3 DNA: TGTGCCAGCAGTTACGAAGTAGGGTTGAGTGGTGAAAAACTGTTTTTT.

The V call is TRBV10-1, the J call TRBJ2-7; D might be TRBD1 (6 bases). Trimming cost V 5 bases and J 2 bases, with 10 bases left between them. CDR1 is WNHNN and CDR2 is SYGVQD in the germline V gene (reference sequence). This CDR3 comprises 13 residues. CDR3 nucleotides: TGCGCCAGCAGTACAACAGGGACCTACGAGCAGTACTTC. It codes for CASSTTGTYEQYF.

The chain joins TRBV5-6 to TRBJ1-2; D ambiguous. V gave up 0 bases and J gave up 8 bases, with 8 bases separating them. CDR1 and CDR2 (germline): SGHDT, YYEEEE. This CDR3 has 12 residues. DNA for the CDR3: TGTGCCAGCAGCTTGGGCAGGCGCGGCTACACCTTC. It specifies CASSLGRRGYTF.

This clonotype has more than one count but fewer than ten. The chain recombines TRBV6-5 with TRBJ1-1, with D unresolved. The germline V and J ends were trimmed by 4 bases and 4 bases, with 10 bases remaining between them. The CDR3 runs 13 residues. The germline V gene has CDR1 MNHEY and CDR2 SVGAGI. The CDR3 nucleotides read TGTGCCAGCAGTTTCCACACTACCACTGAAGCTTTCTTT. Translated, it gives CASSFHTTTEAFF.

The chain joins TRBV7-8 to TRBJ2-1, with TRBD2 matching over 13 bases. CDR3 size: 18 residues. V shed 1 base, J shed 7 bases, and the junction held 10 bases outside the gene matches. Germline assignment: CDR1 SGHVS and CDR2 FQNEAQ. The CDR3 nucleotides read TGTGCCAGCAGCTTAGGGACCCTGGGACTAGCGGGGCGTAATGAGCAGTTCTTC. As protein: CASSLGTLGLAGRNEQFF.

V gene TRBV6-6 combines with J gene TRBJ2-1, with unresolved D. This CDR3 has 14 residues. The V end lost 5 bases, the J end lost 0 bases, and 8 bases lay between the germline ends. Germline-derived CDR1 and CDR2 are MNHNY and SVGAGI (reference sequence). This chain's CDR3 is CASSPYDSYNEQFF. In DNA form, the CDR3 reads TGTGCCAGCAGTCCGTATGACTCCTACAATGAGCAGTTCTTC.

This sequence joins TRBV9 and TRBJ1-1; D is possibly TRBD1 (5 bases). Germline CDR1 SGDLS, CDR2 YYNGEE. V dropped 0 bases and J dropped 4 bases, with 10 bases sitting between them. The CDR3 length is 14 residues. The CDR3 sequence: CASSVAERGTEAFF. The CDR3 region has the DNA TGTGCCAGCAGCGTAGCAGAGAGGGGCACTGAAGCTTTCTTT.

V and J are TRBV4-1 and TRBJ1-3, with a possible D match to TRBD1 (5 bases). In germline, CDR1 is MGHRA, CDR2 YSYEKL. This CDR3 has 15 amino acids. Trimming stripped 4 bases from V and 2 bases from J, with 12 bases between. CDR3 in amino acids: CASSPVGGAGNTIYF. Here the CDR3 DNA reads TGCGCCAGCAGCCCGGTTGGGGGAGCTGGAAACACCATATATTTT.

The chain recombines TRBV4-2 with TRBJ1-2; D remains unclear. V was cut by 1 base and J by 1 base, with 16 bases left in between. Germline V gene sequence: CDR1 LGHNA, CDR2 YNFKEQ. CDR3 length: 17 residues. CDR3 sequence: CASSQVWAGSINYGYTF. CDR3 nucleotides: TGTGCCAGCAGCCAAGTATGGGCAGGCTCTATTAACTATGGCTACACCTTC.

The V call is TRBV6-1, the J call TRBJ2-5; a possible D gene is TRBD2 (6 bases). Germline V lookup: CDR1 MNHNS, CDR2 SASEGT. Between the trimmed V and J ends, which lost 5 bases and 5 bases, there was a span of 18 bases. The CDR3 is made up of 15 amino acids. The CDR3 DNA follows: TGTGCCAGCAGTCCCGGGACTGCGACGTGGGAGACCCAGTACTTC. Protein sequence: CASSPGTATWETQYF.

The genes are TRBV7-6 and TRBJ2-2; 7 bases are a match to TRBD1. Germline lookup yields CDR1 SGHVS and CDR2 FNYEAQ. J lost 5 bases, V lost 4 bases, and 7 bases had no gene match. The CDR3 contains 15 residues. In DNA, the CDR3 is TGTGCCAGCAGCTCGATTCCAGGGGGTACCGGGGAGCTGTTTTTT. As protein: CASSSIPGGTGELFF.

This clonotype was seen many times. V and J are TRBV6-2 or TRBV6-3 and TRBJ2-7; weak D call: TRBD1 (6 bases). This CDR3 is built from 12 residues. Per germline, CDR1 MNHEY and CDR2 SVGEGT. Between the trimmed V and J ends, which lost 6 bases and 1 base, there was a span of 7 bases. The CDR3 DNA reads as TGTGCCAGCAGCAGGGGATCCTACGAGCAGTACGTC. It codes for CASSRGSYEQYV.

V usage is TRBV6-1 and J usage is TRBJ2-1, with TRBD2 matching 9 bases. J gave up 7 bases and V 6 bases, and 13 bases lay outside the gene matches. The germline CDR1 and CDR2 sequences are MNHNS and SASEGT. The CDR3 contains 16 residues. CDR3 sequence (DNA): TGTGCCAGCAGACCTTTTGAGCGGGGGGCCGGAAATGAGCAGTTCTTC. As protein: CASRPFERGAGNEQFF.